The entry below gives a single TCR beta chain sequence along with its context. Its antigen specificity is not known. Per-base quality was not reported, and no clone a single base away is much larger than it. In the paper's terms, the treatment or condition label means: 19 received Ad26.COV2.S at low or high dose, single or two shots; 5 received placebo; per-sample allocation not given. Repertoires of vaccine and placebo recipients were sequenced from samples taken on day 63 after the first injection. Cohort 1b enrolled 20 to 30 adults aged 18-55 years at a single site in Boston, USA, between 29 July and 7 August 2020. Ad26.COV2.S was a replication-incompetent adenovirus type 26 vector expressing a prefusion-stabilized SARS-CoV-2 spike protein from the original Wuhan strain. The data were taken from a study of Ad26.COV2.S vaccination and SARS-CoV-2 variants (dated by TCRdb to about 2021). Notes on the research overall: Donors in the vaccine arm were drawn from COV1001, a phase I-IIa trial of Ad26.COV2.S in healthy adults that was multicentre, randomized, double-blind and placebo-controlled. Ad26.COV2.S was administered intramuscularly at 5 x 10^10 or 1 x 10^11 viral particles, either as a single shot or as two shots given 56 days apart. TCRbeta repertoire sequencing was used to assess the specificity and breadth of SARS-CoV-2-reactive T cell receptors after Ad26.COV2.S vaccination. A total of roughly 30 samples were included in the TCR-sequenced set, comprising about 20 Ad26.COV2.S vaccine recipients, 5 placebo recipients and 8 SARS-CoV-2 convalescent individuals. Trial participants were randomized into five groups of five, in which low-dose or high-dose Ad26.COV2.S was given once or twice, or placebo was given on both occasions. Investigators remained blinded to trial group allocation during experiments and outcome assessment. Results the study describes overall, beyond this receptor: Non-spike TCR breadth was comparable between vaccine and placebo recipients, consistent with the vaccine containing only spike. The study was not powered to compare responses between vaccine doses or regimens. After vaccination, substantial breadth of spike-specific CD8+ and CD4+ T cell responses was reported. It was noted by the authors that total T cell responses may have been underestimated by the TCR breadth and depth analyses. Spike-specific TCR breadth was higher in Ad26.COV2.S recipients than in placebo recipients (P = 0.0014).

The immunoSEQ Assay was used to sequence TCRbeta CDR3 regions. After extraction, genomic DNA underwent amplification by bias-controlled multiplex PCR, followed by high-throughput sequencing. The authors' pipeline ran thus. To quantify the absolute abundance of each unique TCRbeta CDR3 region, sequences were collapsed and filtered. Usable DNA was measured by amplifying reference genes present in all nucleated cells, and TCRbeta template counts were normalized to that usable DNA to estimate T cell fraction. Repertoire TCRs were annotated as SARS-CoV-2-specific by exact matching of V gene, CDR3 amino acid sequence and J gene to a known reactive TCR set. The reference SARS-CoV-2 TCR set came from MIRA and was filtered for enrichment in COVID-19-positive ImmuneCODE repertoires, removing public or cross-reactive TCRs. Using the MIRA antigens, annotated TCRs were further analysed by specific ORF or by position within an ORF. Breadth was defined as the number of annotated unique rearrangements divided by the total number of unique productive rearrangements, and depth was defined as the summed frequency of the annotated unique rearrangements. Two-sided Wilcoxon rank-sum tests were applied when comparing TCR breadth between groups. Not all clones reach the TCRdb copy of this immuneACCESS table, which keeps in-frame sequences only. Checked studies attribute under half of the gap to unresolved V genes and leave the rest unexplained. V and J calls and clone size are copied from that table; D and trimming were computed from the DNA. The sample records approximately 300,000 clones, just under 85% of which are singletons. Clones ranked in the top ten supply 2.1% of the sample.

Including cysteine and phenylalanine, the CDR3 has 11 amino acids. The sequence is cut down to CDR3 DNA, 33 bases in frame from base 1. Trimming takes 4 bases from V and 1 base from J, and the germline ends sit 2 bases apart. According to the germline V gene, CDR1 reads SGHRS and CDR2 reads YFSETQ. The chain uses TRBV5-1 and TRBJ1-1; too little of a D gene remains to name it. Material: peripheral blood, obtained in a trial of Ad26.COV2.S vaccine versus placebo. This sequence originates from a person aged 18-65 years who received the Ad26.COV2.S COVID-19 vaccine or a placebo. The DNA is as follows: TGCGCCAGCAGCGGGAACACTGAAGCTTTCTTT. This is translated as CASSGNTEAFF.